This TCR beta chain was captured by sequencing in a study of T cells expressing NK-cell markers. The CDR3 extends over 16 amino acids. Germline lookup yields CDR1 SGHRS and CDR2 YFSETQ. Reanalyzing the 5' RACE reads, TCRdb keeps one entry per CDR3 protein, without DNA. The clone table shows 350,000 to 500,000 distinct CDR3 sequences, with the ten largest holding 7.3%. The receptor's source is a woman between 18 and 69 years old in good health. V and J are TRBV5-1 and TRBJ1-2; absent DNA, TCRdb's TRBD1 call cannot be checked. Material: blood T cells: a sorted CD56 or NKG2C T cell subset, CD4+ or CD8+ T cells, or bulk PBMC T cells (not recorded which). The CDR3 sequence is CASSLGDGAEGYGYTF. The full variable domain, in which reference TRBV5-1 and TRBJ1-2 provide the parts outside the CDR3, is KAGVTQTPRYLIKTRGQQVTLSCSPISGHRSVSWYQQTPGQGLQFLFEYFSETQRNKGNFPGRFSGRQFSNSRSEMNVSTLELGDSALYLCASSLGDGAEGYGYTFGSGTRLTVV.